The 3 T cell receptor beta chains below were found in one sample sequenced in a study of a mutant IDH1 vaccine in newly diagnosed glioma. Sample time point: week 23, last vaccination. Doses comprised 300 ug of mutant IDH1 20-mer peptide each, plus topical imiquimod. TCRdb keeps only in-frame clones here, not all; method: immunoSEQ multiplex PCR. This table holds 9,000 to 13,000 clones, approximately 88% found once. Which antigens these TCRs recognize remains unknown. The source material was PBMCs, sampled from a glioma patient whose treatment included an IDH1 peptide vaccine. These receptors were collected from a middle-aged woman with glioma. Some clones in this sample may be carry-over from other donors' samples.

The chain joins TRBV21-1 to TRBJ1-1; the table gives TRBD1 as D, unverified against the DNA. TRBV21-1 is labeled a pseudogene. There are 16 residues in the CDR3. DNA of the CDR3: TGTGCCAGCAGCTGGGCAGGGGGCCTCATGAACACTGAAGCTTTCTTT. Its protein is CASSWAGGLMNTEAFF.

The chain carries TRBV9 and TRBJ1-5; D is possibly TRBD1 (5 bases). Germline values: CDR1 SGDLS, CDR2 YYNGEE. The CDR3 runs to 17 residues. The ends were cut back, 0 bases at V and 1 base at J, with 14 bases in the middle. CDR3 coding DNA: TGTGCCAGCAGCGTAGTGGAAGGGGAGGGGAGCAATCAGCCCCAGCATTTT. This codes for CASSVVEGEGSNQPQHF. Full variable domain (outside the CDR3, taken from reference TRBV9 and TRBJ1-5): DSGVTQTPKHLITATGQRVTLRCSPRSGDLSVYWYQQSLDQGLQFLIQYYNGEERAKGNILERFSAQQFPDLHSELNLSSLELGDSALYFCASSVVEGEGSNQPQHFGDGTRLSIL.

The V and J genes are TRBV12-5 and TRBJ2-1; D assignment may be TRBD1 or TRBD2 (5 bases each). Germline assignment: CDR1 LGHNT and CDR2 FRNRAP. The CDR3 contains 15 residues. The V gene lost 6 bases and the J gene lost 2 bases, with 14 bases spanning the gap. The CDR3 region has the DNA TGTGCTAGTGGGGGGGTGATGACTACCTACAATGAGCAGTTCTTC. Protein product: CASGGVMTTYNEQFF.